This T cell receptor (beta chain) was captured in a study of T cell repertoires in cytomegalovirus infection. For the study at large: TCR beta signatures that were public indicated CMV infection and matching HLA type.

TCRdb processed the reads anew with MiXCR; each CDR3 protein has one entry. The sample has 370,000 or so distinct CDR3 sequences, around a third seen once. Turning to this clonotype: Its antigen is currently unknown.

The CDR3 has 16 residues. V was pared by 5 bases and J by 4 bases, with 18 bases between. The chain employs TRBV12-3 or TRBV12-4 and TRBJ2-1; TRBD2 might be the D (6 bases). The receptor was derived from a human donor in good health (CMV status not recorded). Some clones in this sample may be carry-over from other donors' samples. The material was cultured PBMCs, obtained from culture after CMV antigen stimulation. CDR3 in amino acids: CASSPRLVTNYNEQFF. Here the CDR3 DNA reads TGTGCCAGCAGTCCACGACTAGTGACTAATTACAATGAGCAGTTCTTC.